This entry lists 5 T cell receptor beta chains sequenced from one sample in a study of cytomegalovirus exposure and HLA in healthy donors. PCR primers comprised 60 Vbeta and 13 Jbeta primers. The repertoire was sequenced with immunoSEQ multiplex PCR; TCRdb's copy has only in-frame clones and lacks some. The sample holds under 200,000 clones; roughly 78% are singletons and the top ten take around 3.1%. Sequenced input: PBMCs. These receptors originate from a woman between 40 and 55 years old in good health and CMV-seronegative.

V is TRBV14 and J is TRBJ1-2; D remains ambiguous. The ends were cut back, 3 bases at V and 8 bases at J, with 7 bases in the middle. The CDR3 contains 11 residues. The germline gives CDR1 SGHDN, CDR2 FVKESK. The CDR3 sequence is CASSQNTGYTF. CDR3 DNA sequence: TGTGCCAGCAGCCAGAACACCGGCTACACCTTC.

The chain has TRBV7-9 and TRBJ1-6, with D unresolved. The CDR3 is 13 amino acids. Germline CDR1 reads SEHNR; CDR2 reads FQNEAQ (reference sequence). CDR3: CSVSSLLPSPLHF. DNA for the CDR3: TGTTCCGTTTCATCCTTACTCCCTTCACCCCTCCACTTT.

V usage is TRBV19 and J usage is TRBJ2-1; TRBD2 matches at 12 bases. Germline loops: CDR1 LNHDA, CDR2 SQIVND (reference sequence). The CDR3 totals 16 residues. V lost 5 bases and J lost 4; bases outside the gene matches: 6. CDR3 residues: CASSPQLAGGYNEQFF. The CDR3 bases are TGTGCCAGTAGTCCCCAGCTAGCGGGGGGGTACAATGAGCAGTTCTTC.

The rearrangement links TRBV5-1 to TRBJ2-5, with 7 bases fitting TRBD2. The CDR3 is made up of 15 amino acids. CDR1 SGHRS and CDR2 YFSETQ come from the germline V gene. V was clipped by 3 bases and J by 2 bases; unmatched bases: 7. The CDR3 sequence is CASSSLTSAQETQYF. CDR3 sequence (DNA): TGCGCCAGCAGCTCCCTCACTAGCGCGCAAGAGACCCAGTACTTC.

The chain joins TRBV7-9 to TRBJ2-7; D is uncertain. Trimming cost V 5 bases and J 0 bases, with 11 bases left between them. CDR3 length: 14 residues. Germline CDR1 is SEHNR and CDR2 is FQNEAQ (reference sequence). CDR3 protein: CASSPPYSSYEQYF. The CDR3 DNA follows: TGTGCCAGCAGCCCGCCTTATAGCTCCTACGAGCAGTACTTC.